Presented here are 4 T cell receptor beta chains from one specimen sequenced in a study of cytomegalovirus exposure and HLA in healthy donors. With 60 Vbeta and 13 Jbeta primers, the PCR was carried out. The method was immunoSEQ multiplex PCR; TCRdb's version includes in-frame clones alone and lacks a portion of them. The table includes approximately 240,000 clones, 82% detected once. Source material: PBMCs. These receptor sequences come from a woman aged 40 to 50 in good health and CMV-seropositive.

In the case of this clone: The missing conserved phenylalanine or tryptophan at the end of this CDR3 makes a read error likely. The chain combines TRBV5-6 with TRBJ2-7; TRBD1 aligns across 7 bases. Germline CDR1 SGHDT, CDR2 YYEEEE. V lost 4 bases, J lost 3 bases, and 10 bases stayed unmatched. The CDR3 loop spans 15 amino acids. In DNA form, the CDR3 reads TGTGCCAGCAGCCGTGACAGGGTAGTGCTCTACGAGCAGTACCTC. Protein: CASSRDRVVLYEQYL.

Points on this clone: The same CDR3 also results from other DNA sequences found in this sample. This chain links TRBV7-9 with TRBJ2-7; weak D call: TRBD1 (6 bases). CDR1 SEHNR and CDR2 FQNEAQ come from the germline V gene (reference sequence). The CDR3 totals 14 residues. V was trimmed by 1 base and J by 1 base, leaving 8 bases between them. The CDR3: CASSLVTGSYEQYF. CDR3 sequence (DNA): TGTGCCAGCAGCTTAGTCACAGGGTCCTACGAGCAGTACTTC.

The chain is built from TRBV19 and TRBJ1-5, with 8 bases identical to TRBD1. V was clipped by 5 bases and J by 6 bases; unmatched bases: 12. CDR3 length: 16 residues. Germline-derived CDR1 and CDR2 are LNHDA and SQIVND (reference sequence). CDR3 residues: CASSLKTTGASQPQHF. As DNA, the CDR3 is TGTGCCAGTAGTCTAAAAACGACAGGGGCCAGTCAGCCCCAGCATTTT.

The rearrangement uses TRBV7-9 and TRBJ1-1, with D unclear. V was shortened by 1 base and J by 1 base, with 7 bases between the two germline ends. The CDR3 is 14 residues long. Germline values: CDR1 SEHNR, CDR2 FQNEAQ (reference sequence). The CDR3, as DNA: TGTGCCAGCAGCTTAGAGAGTCGGAACACTGAAGCTTTCTTT. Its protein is CASSLESRNTEAFF. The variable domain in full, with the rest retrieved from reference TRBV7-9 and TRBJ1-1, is DTGVSQNPRHKITKRGQNVTFRCDPISEHNRLYWYRQTLGQGPEFLTYFQNEAQLEKSRLLSDRFSAERPKGSFSTLEIQRTEQGDSAMYLCASSLESRNTEAFFGQGTRLTVV.